The 26 T cell receptor beta chains below were found in one sample sequenced in a study of blood T cell repertoires in COVID-19 (dated by TCRdb to 2020 to 2021). Library preparation employed the immunoSEQ multiplex PCR assay. In TCRdb, the immuneACCESS table is reduced to in-frame sequences with V and J assigned. These tables do not hold every clone; where another copy was compared, an unresolved V gene accounts for under half, and the others remain unexplained. This sample holds around 130,000 clones; about 84% were observed only once. The top ten clones comprise under 5% of the sample. Sequencing was carried out using peripheral blood. These receptors were collected from a man between 60 and 75 years old with acute or convalescent COVID-19.

This chain links TRBV5-1 with TRBJ1-5; possibly TRBD1 for D (6 bases). V was cut by 5 bases and J by 3 bases, with 15 bases left in between. The CDR3 is 15 residues long. Per the germline V gene, CDR1 is SGHRS and CDR2 is YFSETQ. CDR3 loop: CASREGVRANQPQHF. DNA of the CDR3: TGCGCCAGCAGAGAGGGGGTCCGGGCCAATCAGCCCCAGCATTTT.

The CDR3 DNA sequence: TGTGCCAGCAGCTACAGGGAAGGCTACACCTTC. Encoded protein: CASSYREGYTF. The chain joins TRBV5-5 to TRBJ1-2, with D possibly TRBD1 on 6 matching bases. Trimming left V 3 bases short and J 8 bases short, with 8 bases between. The CDR3 totals 11 residues. CDR1 SGHKS and CDR2 YYEKEE come from the germline V gene (reference sequence).

This clone was observed once. The gene calls are TRBV28 and TRBJ2-7; 9 bases are a match to TRBD1. Germline V gene data show CDR1 as MDHEN and CDR2 as SYDVKM. The trim removed 5 bases at V and 4 bases at J, leaving 9 bases unmatched. The CDR3 runs 15 residues. The CDR3 bases are TGTGCCAGCAGTGCCCCACAGGGGGCAAGATACGAGCAGTACTTC. It is translated as CASSAPQGARYEQYF. The full variable domain, completed using reference TRBV28 and TRBJ2-7, is DVKVTQSSRYLVKRTGEKVFLECVQDMDHENMFWYRQDPGLGLRLIYFSYDVKMKEKGDIPEGYSVSREKKERFSLILESASTNQTSMYLCASSAPQGARYEQYFGPGTRLTVT.

The CDR3 loop reads CASNRPGETRELFF. DNA for the CDR3: TGTGCCAGCAACCGACCAGGGGAAACGCGGGAGCTGTTTTTT. The V gene is TRBV2, the J gene TRBJ2-2, with a weak D call TRBD1 (6 bases). With 7 bases removed from V and 9 bases from J, the gap between germline ends came to 18 bases. The CDR3 is made up of 14 amino acids. CDR1 is SNHLY, CDR2 FYNNEI, per germline.

The gene calls are TRBV24-1 and TRBJ1-2; a possible D gene is TRBD1 (5 bases). The CDR3 spans 14 residues. CDR1 KGHDR and CDR2 SFDVKD come from the germline V gene. The V end was cut by 2 bases, the J end by 4 bases, with 10 bases between. CDR3: CATSDSQGSYGYTF. The CDR3 DNA is TGTGCCACCAGTGATTCCCAGGGATCCTATGGCTACACCTTC.

The chain is built from TRBV12-3 or TRBV12-4 and TRBJ1-1, with no clear D. The V end lost 6 bases, the J end lost 3 bases, and 11 bases lay between the germline ends. The CDR3 length is 13 residues. The CDR3 here is CASSRQRDTEAFF. CDR3 DNA: TGTGCCAGCAGCCGCCAGAGGGACACTGAAGCTTTCTTT.

The V gene is TRBV5-1, the J gene TRBJ2-2, with 12 bases matching TRBD2. Trimming removed 0 bases from V and 5 bases from J; junction bases left unmatched: 8. Germline V lookup: CDR1 SGHRS, CDR2 YFSETQ. This CDR3 has 18 residues. The CDR3 sequence is CASSLVRLAGVGTGELFF. CDR3 coding DNA: TGCGCCAGCAGCTTGGTGAGACTAGCGGGAGTAGGAACCGGGGAGCTGTTTTTT.

This chain links TRBV4-3 with TRBJ2-7; possibly TRBD1 for D (5 bases). The CDR3 runs to 16 residues. V dropped 1 base and J dropped 0 bases, with 13 bases sitting between them. Germline CDR1 LGHNA, CDR2 YSLEER. The CDR3 coding sequence is TGCGCCAGCAGCCAAGTTCAAGGGGTGAGCTCCTACGAGCAGTACTTC. Translating it yields CASSQVQGVSSYEQYF.

This clone appeared a single time. The chain links TRBV11-3 to TRBJ2-1, with D tentatively TRBD1 (7 bases). The germline V and J ends were trimmed by 5 bases and 4 bases, with 18 bases remaining between them. This CDR3 spans 16 amino acids. CDR1 is SGHNT, CDR2 YENEEA, per germline. The CDR3 sequence is CASSPRTGLRYNEQFF. In nucleotides, the CDR3 is TGTGCCAGCAGCCCAAGGACAGGACTAAGATACAATGAGCAGTTCTTC. Full variable domain (remainder filled in from reference TRBV11-3 and TRBJ2-1): EAGVVQSPRYKIIEKKQPVAFWCNPISGHNTLYWYLQNLGQGPELLIRYENEEAVDDSQLPKDRFSAERLKGVDSTLKIQPAELGDSAVYLCASSPRTGLRYNEQFFGPGTRLTVL.

In the case of this clone: A junction end diverges from the germline sequence, so it may reflect a read error. This chain connects TRBV19 to TRBJ2-3; 14 nucleotides align to TRBD2. This CDR3 has 13 amino acids. The germline CDR1 and CDR2 sequences are LNHDA and SQIVND (reference sequence). Written as DNA, the CDR3 is TGTGCCAGCGCACCGGGACTAGCGGGGGATCTTGTATTT. Translated: CASAPGLAGDLVF.

The V gene is TRBV5-1, the J gene TRBJ1-2; D is perhaps TRBD1 (6 bases). Per the germline V gene, CDR1 is SGHRS and CDR2 is YFSETQ. The CDR3 consists of 17 residues. Trimming left V 4 bases short and J 0 bases short, with 19 bases between. The CDR3 coding sequence is TGCGCCAGCAGCCGCGACAGGTCCCGTTCGTCTAACTATGGCTACACCTTC. The encoded protein is CASSRDRSRSSNYGYTF.

Only a few counts were recorded for this clone. This chain joins TRBV28 and TRBJ2-5; 8 nucleotides align to TRBD2. The CDR3 runs to 14 residues. CDR1 is MDHEN and CDR2 is SYDVKM in the germline V gene. Losses at the gene ends were 3 bases for V and 2 bases for J; bases not matched to a gene: 2. CDR3 DNA sequence: TGTGCCAGCAGTTTGACGGGAGGGCAAGAGACCCAGTACTTC. Amino acid sequence: CASSLTGGQETQYF.

The V and J genes are TRBV15 and TRBJ2-7, with D perhaps matching TRBD2 (6 bases). The CDR3 is 12 residues long. Germline CDR1 reads LNHNV; CDR2 reads YYDKDF (reference sequence). V was trimmed by 0 bases and J by 7 bases, leaving 7 bases between them. CDR3 nucleotide sequence: TGTGCCACCAGCAGAGATGCGGGGGAGCAGTACTTC. It codes for CATSRDAGEQYF.

J is TRBJ2-7 and V is TRBV28; 9 bases map to TRBD2. This CDR3 has 16 residues. Germline assignment: CDR1 MDHEN and CDR2 SYDVKM. V trimming: 3 bases; J trimming: 0 bases; junction bases outside the gene matches: 6. CDR3 nucleotide sequence: TGTGCCAGCAGTTTTCCTCTAGCGGGGAGCTCCTACGAGCAGTACTTC. This translates into CASSFPLAGSSYEQYF.

The chain has TRBV7-9 and TRBJ2-5, with 11 bases lining up with TRBD2. The V and J ends lost 2 bases and 1 base, in that order; junction bases with no gene match: 6. Looked up from germline, CDR1 is SEHNR and CDR2 is FQNEAQ (reference sequence). The CDR3 consists of 17 residues. CDR3 coding DNA: TGTGCCAGCAGCTTAAAGGCTAGCGGGAGGTCCCAAGAGACCCAGTACTTC. This gives the protein CASSLKASGRSQETQYF.

The chain carries TRBV6-5 and TRBJ1-2, with D possibly TRBD1 on 5 matching bases. Germline loops: CDR1 MNHEY, CDR2 SVGAGI. The V end was cut by 7 bases, the J end by 7 bases, with 16 bases between. The CDR3 has 13 amino acids. DNA of the CDR3: TGTGCCAGCACCTCCGGGGGTTTCTTTGGCTACACCTTC. Translated: CASTSGGFFGYTF.

This chain uses TRBV18 with TRBJ2-7, with 10 positions matching TRBD1. The CDR3 is 15 amino acids. V was pared by 2 bases and J by 4 bases, with 5 bases of the junction left unmatched. The germline V gene has CDR1 KGHSH and CDR2 LQKENI. CDR3 coding DNA: TGTGCCAGCTCACCATTTGGACAGGGGGAATACGAGCAGTACTTC. The encoded protein is CASSPFGQGEYEQYF.

This clone was recorded only once. The J gene is TRBJ1-4, the V gene TRBV2; TRBD1 aligns across 11 bases. The CDR3 extends over 15 amino acids. The germline gives CDR1 SNHLY, CDR2 FYNNEI. J lost 3 bases, V lost 7 bases, and 4 bases had no gene match. In nucleotides, the CDR3 is TGTGCCAGCAACGGACAGGGGGCTTCTAATGAAAAACTGTTTTTT. This encodes CASNGQGASNEKLFF.

The chain links TRBV19 to TRBJ1-5, with D possibly being TRBD1 (6 bases). In germline, CDR1 is LNHDA, CDR2 SQIVND (reference sequence). The CDR3 contains 16 residues. V lost 4 bases to trimming and J lost 0 bases, with 13 bases between them. The DNA of the CDR3 is TGTGCCAGTAGTACCCCCGGGACACCTAGCAATCAGCCCCAGCATTTT. It translates to CASSTPGTPSNQPQHF.

V and J are TRBV29-1 and TRBJ2-1; possibly TRBD2 for D (6 bases). Trimming stripped 6 bases from V and 6 bases from J, with 12 bases between. Germline values: CDR1 SQVTM, CDR2 ANQGSEA. The CDR3 spans 12 residues. CDR3 in DNA: TGCAGCGTCCCGGGACTCTCCAATGAGCAGTTCTTC. Translating it yields CSVPGLSNEQFF.

The chain is built from TRBV5-1 and TRBJ1-2; 8 nucleotides match TRBD1. The germline gives CDR1 SGHRS, CDR2 YFSETQ. The CDR3 is made up of 14 amino acids. V dropped 4 bases and J dropped 4; count of bases not matched to a gene: 6. Written as DNA, the CDR3 is TGCGCCAGCAGCCCGGGACAGGAACTCTATGGCTACACCTTC. Protein product: CASSPGQELYGYTF.

The gene calls are TRBV27 and TRBJ1-2; 7 nucleotides align to TRBD1. The CDR3 totals 12 residues. The germline gives CDR1 MNHEY, CDR2 SMNVEV (reference sequence). V lost 8 bases to trimming and J lost 6 bases; unmatched junction nucleotides: 6. In DNA form, the CDR3 reads TGTGCCAGCGGGAGACAGGGTAATGGCTACACCTTC. Residues: CASGRQGNGYTF.

The chain combines TRBV6-2 or TRBV6-3 with TRBJ2-5; 8 bases match TRBD2. CDR1 is MNHEY and CDR2 is SVGEGT in the germline V gene. J lost 2 bases, V lost 5 bases, and 10 bases had no gene match. The CDR3 contains 16 residues. CDR3 in amino acids: CASSTRTSSNQETQYF. The CDR3 nucleotides are TGTGCCAGCAGTACTCGGACTAGCAGTAATCAAGAGACCCAGTACTTC.

The V gene is TRBV3-1 (or the pseudogene TRBV3-2), the J gene TRBJ1-4, with TRBD1 matching over 9 bases. Germline V CDR1 and CDR2: LGHDT, YNNKEL (reference sequence). The CDR3 totals 15 residues. Trimming at V came to 2 bases and at J to 5 bases, leaving 3 bases not matched to a gene. CDR3 DNA sequence: TGTGCCAGCAGCCAACCCGGGACAGGGAATGAAAAACTGTTTTTT. Translation gives CASSQPGTGNEKLFF.

The CDR3 sequence is CASSQAGDNTGELFF. The DNA of the CDR3 is TGTGCCAGCAGCCAAGCAGGCGATAACACCGGGGAGCTGTTTTTT. The genes are TRBV4-2 and TRBJ2-2; D unclear. The CDR3 length is 15 residues. The V end lost 1 base, the J end lost 2 bases, and 8 bases lay between the germline ends. Germline V CDR1 and CDR2: LGHNA, YNFKEQ.

V usage is TRBV19 and J usage is TRBJ1-2, with no clear D. The CDR3 extends over 12 amino acids. V shed 4 bases and J shed 4 bases, with 7 bases lying between them. Germline-derived CDR1 and CDR2 are LNHDA and SQIVND (reference sequence). The CDR3 here is CASSNGVYGYTF. In nucleotides, the CDR3 is TGTGCCAGTAGTAACGGGGTCTATGGCTACACCTTC.